Following are 17 T cell receptor beta chains from one sample sequenced in a study of blood T cells in healthy people across ages. A second PCR, run for roughly 7 to 12 cycles, used a sample-barcoded 5' primer plus a J-beta primer mix. MiXCR, applied by TCRdb to the 5' RACE reads, yields one record per CDR3 protein. The sample includes 650,000 to 1,000,000 distinct CDR3 sequences, 35% to 40% of them seen just once. The sequencing sample was made of blood. Source of these receptors: a man aged 18 to 30 in good health.

The chain uses TRBV6-1 and TRBJ2-3; 10 nucleotides line up with TRBD1. CDR3 length: 13 residues. CDR1 is MNHNS, CDR2 SASEGT, per germline. V lost 1 base to trimming and J lost 9 bases; unmatched junction nucleotides: 1. DNA of the CDR3: TGTGCCAGCAGTGAAGGACAGGGGGCCACGCAGTATTTT. Translated, it gives CASSEGQGATQYF.

The chain couples TRBV20-1 to TRBJ1-1, with 7 bases fitting TRBD1. The CDR3 has 16 amino acids. Germline V CDR1 and CDR2: DFQATT, SNEGSKA (reference sequence). The ends lost 5 bases at V and 4 bases at J; junction bases unmatched: 16. The CDR3 coding sequence is TGCAGTGCTGCTGACAGGGTCAGAGGGGGAAGCACTGAAGCTTTCTTT. It translates to CSAADRVRGGSTEAFF.

The chain is built from TRBV4-3 and TRBJ2-3; no definite D call. The germline V and J ends were trimmed by 0 bases and 2 bases, with 6 bases remaining between them. The CDR3 extends over 14 amino acids. The germline gives CDR1 LGHNA, CDR2 YSLEER. CDR3 sequence reads: CASSQEYLTDTQYF. The CDR3 nucleotides read TGCGCCAGCAGCCAAGAATACCTCACAGATACGCAGTATTTT.

V is TRBV7-9 and J is TRBJ1-2, with 7 bases fitting TRBD1. CDR3 size: 15 residues. The germline V gene encodes CDR1 SEHNR and CDR2 FQNEAQ (reference sequence). V shed 0 bases and J 5 bases; nucleotides not matched to a gene: 6. CDR3 in amino acids: CASSLAHGTAYGYTF. The CDR3 coding sequence is TGTGCCAGCAGCTTAGCACACGGGACAGCTTATGGCTACACCTTC.

The rearrangement links TRBV30 to TRBJ2-2; D may be TRBD1 (5 bases). Germline values: CDR1 GTSNPN, CDR2 SVGIG (reference sequence). Trimming took 0 bases from V and 13 from J, leaving 18 bases between them. This CDR3 comprises 14 residues. The CDR3 DNA reads as TGTGCCTGGAGTGTACGCCCAGGGCCGGTTCCGCTGTTTTTT. This gives the protein CAWSVRPGPVPLFF.

A word on this clonotype: An end of the junction does not agree with germline; a read error may underlie this. The chain has TRBV20-1 and TRBJ1-2; D perhaps matches TRBD1 (5 bases). The CDR3 covers 12 residues. Germline V CDR1 and CDR2: DFQATT, SNEGSKA (reference sequence). The CDR3 DNA reads TGCAGTACTAGTATAGGGGCGAGGAGCTACACCTTC. It is translated as CSTSIGARSYTF.

This clonotype was picked up a small number of times. This may stem from a read error, because a much larger clone lies one nucleotide away. V is TRBV20-1 and J is TRBJ2-1; D is possibly TRBD2 (5 bases). The J call may be mistaken, given a closer DNA end match to TRBJ2-7. Per the germline V gene, CDR1 is DFQATT and CDR2 is SNEGSKA (reference sequence). CDR3 length equals 15 residues. The CDR3 is CSARERSSSYNEQYF. The CDR3 bases are TGCAGTGCTAGAGAGCGGTCTAGCTCCTACAATGAGCAGTACTTC.

The V and J genes are TRBV29-1 and TRBJ1-2; D might be TRBD1 (5 bases). Per the germline V gene, CDR1 is SQVTM and CDR2 is ANQGSEA. V lost 5 bases and J lost 8, with 15 bases in between. This CDR3 has 12 residues. Written as DNA, the CDR3 is TGCAGCGTTCCCGGGACCAGGGAGGGCTACACCTTC. Protein: CSVPGTREGYTF.

The genes are TRBV11-2 and TRBJ2-2; D remains unclear. Trimming took 5 bases from V and 4 from J, leaving 8 bases between them. The germline CDR1 and CDR2 sequences are SGHAT and FQNNGV. The CDR3 is 13 amino acids. This CDR3 is CASSPTGTGELFF. CDR3 nucleotides: TGTGCCAGCAGCCCTACCGGCACCGGGGAGCTGTTTTTT. Full variable domain (outside the CDR3, taken from reference TRBV11-2 and TRBJ2-2): EAGVAQSPRYKIIEKRQSVAFWCNPISGHATLYWYQQILGQGPKLLIQFQNNGVVDDSQLPKDRFSAERLKGVDSTLKIQPAKLEDSAVYLCASSPTGTGELFFGEGSRLTVL.

This clonotype was seen only a few times. The chain links TRBV7-2 to TRBJ2-3, with 8 nucleotides matching TRBD1. The CDR3 loop spans 17 amino acids. The J segment lost 2 bases and the V segment lost 5 bases, leaving 12 bases of the junction unmatched. Per the germline V gene, CDR1 is SGHTA and CDR2 is FQGNSA. Written as DNA, the CDR3 is TGTGCCAGCAGCCCTTACAGGGGGACCCGAATCACAGATACGCAGTATTTT. Translation: CASSPYRGTRITDTQYF.

This clonotype was seen only a few times. This chain uses TRBV9 with TRBJ2-3; the match to TRBD2 covers 12 bases. V lost 3 bases, J lost 3 bases, and 5 bases stayed unmatched. The CDR3 is made up of 16 amino acids. Germline CDR1 reads SGDLS; CDR2 reads YYNGEE. The chain's CDR3 is CASSGRLAGETDTQYF. In DNA, the CDR3 is TGTGCCAGCAGCGGCAGACTAGCGGGGGAAACAGATACGCAGTATTTT.

In its sample, this clonotype was seen many times. V usage is TRBV12-3 or TRBV12-4 and J usage is TRBJ2-3; 8 bases are shared with TRBD1. The CDR3 sequence is 15 residues long. The V gene end was trimmed by 6 bases and the J gene end by 4 bases; junction bases not matched to a gene: 9. The CDR3 sequence is CASSPWTGISDTQYF. The CDR3 nucleotides read TGTGCCAGCAGCCCCTGGACAGGGATATCAGATACGCAGTATTTT.

With respect to this clonotype: This may come from a read error, since a much larger clone is one base off. DNA of the CDR3: TGTGCCAGCAGTCCCGGCAGGGGGAAGCAGTACTTC. It codes for CASSPGRGKQYF. The chain has TRBV6-5 and TRBJ2-5; TRBD1 aligns across 7 bases. V shed 5 bases, J shed 11 bases, and the junction held 8 bases outside the gene matches. The CDR3 sequence is 12 residues long. The germline gives CDR1 MNHEY, CDR2 SVGAGI.

This clonotype was counted a few times. V gene TRBV4-1 combines with J gene TRBJ2-7; D gene uncertain. The CDR3 covers 13 residues. Trimming pared 6 bases from V and 3 bases from J, leaving 12 bases between. Germline V lookup: CDR1 MGHRA, CDR2 YSYEKL. The CDR3 DNA follows: TGCGCCAGCAGTCTAGACGGGCGCTACGAGCAGTACTTC. This translates into CASSLDGRYEQYF.

Regarding this clonotype: The germline gene is not matched at one end of the junction; a read error may be the cause. V usage is TRBV10-3 and J usage is TRBJ2-3; TRBD2 aligns across 8 bases. Germline V gene data show CDR1 as ENHRY and CDR2 as SYGVKD. This CDR3 spans 14 amino acids. CDR3 residues: CAIRGGPYTDRQYF. Here the CDR3 DNA reads TGTGCCATCCGGGGGGGCCCGTACACAGATAGGCAGTATTTT.

The V gene is TRBV7-9, the J gene TRBJ1-4, with 8 bases identical to TRBD1. V trimming: 4 bases; J trimming: 7 bases; junction bases outside the gene matches: 8. This CDR3 has 15 residues. Per the germline V gene, CDR1 is SEHNR and CDR2 is FQNEAQ (reference sequence). CDR3 region: CASSSLGTGGEKLFF. Here the CDR3 DNA reads TGTGCCAGCAGCTCCCTCGGGACAGGAGGTGAAAAACTGTTTTTT.

The V gene is TRBV18, the J gene TRBJ2-5, with D tentatively TRBD2 (5 bases). Matching the DNA end better, TRBJ2-7 makes the J call doubtful. Germline V gives CDR1 KGHSH, CDR2 LQKENI. CDR3 length equals 13 residues. The CDR3 DNA sequence: TGTGCCAGCTCACGGGAGAGGTTCCGCGAGCAGTACTTC. Amino acid sequence: CASSRERFREQYF.